Below are 21 T cell receptor beta chains sequenced from a single sample in a study of T cell responses to AZD1222 COVID-19 vaccine. Some clones are missing from TCRdb's copy, which holds only in-frame ones; the method was immunoSEQ multiplex PCR. The table records about 170,000 clones, approximately 94% of them present only once. This sample comprised peripheral blood, obtained on day 0 of AZD1222 vaccination. The receptors here all came from an adult in good health.

This clone was counted only a few times. The DNA for the CDR3 is TGTGCCAGTAGTTTTGACCTGGGAGAAGCTTTCTTT. Translated: CASSFDLGEAFF. The chain couples TRBV19 to TRBJ1-1; D not resolved. The CDR3 loop spans 12 amino acids. With 5 bases removed from V and 8 bases from J, the gap between germline ends came to 12 bases. Germline CDR1 and CDR2: LNHDA and SQIVND (reference sequence).

This clone was counted a single time. The V and J genes are TRBV7-9 and TRBJ1-1; perhaps TRBD1 as D (5 bases). This CDR3 has 16 amino acids. V was pared by 8 bases and J by 1 base, with 20 bases between. Germline assignment: CDR1 SEHNR and CDR2 FQNEAQ (reference sequence). The CDR3 is CASGLRRGGENTEAFF. The CDR3 nucleotides are TGTGCCAGCGGATTAAGGAGGGGTGGGGAGAACACTGAAGCTTTCTTT.

The chain joins TRBV27 to TRBJ1-6; 7 nucleotides align to TRBD1. CDR3 length: 13 residues. The germline CDR1 and CDR2 sequences are MNHEY and SMNVEV (reference sequence). With 3 bases clipped from V and 12 bases from J, the junction kept 5 bases outside the gene matches. CDR3 bases: TGTGCCAGCAGTTTCGGACAGGTAATACCCCTCCACTTT. Protein: CASSFGQVIPLHF.

The V and J genes are TRBV12-3 or TRBV12-4 and TRBJ1-2, with D uncertain. The CDR3 totals 13 residues. Trimming stripped 5 bases from V and 0 bases from J, with 7 bases between. The CDR3 protein is CASSSSSNYGYTF. CDR3 coding DNA: TGTGCCAGCAGTAGCAGTTCTAACTATGGCTACACCTTC.

This clone has just one count. Germline and junction disagree at one end, which may indicate a read error. The chain employs TRBV6-5 and TRBJ1-5; tentative D call: TRBD1 (6 bases). From germline, CDR1 is MNHEY and CDR2 SVGAGI. The CDR3 spans 14 residues. The CDR3 is CASREGVGNQPQHF. DNA for the CDR3: TGTGCCAGCCGGGAGGGGGTAGGCAATCAGCCTCAGCATTTT.

The rearrangement uses TRBV24-1 and TRBJ2-1; TRBD2 aligns across 14 bases. CDR3 size: 15 residues. Losses at the gene ends were 4 bases for V and 8 bases for J; bases not matched to a gene: 3. CDR1 KGHDR and CDR2 SFDVKD come from the germline V gene. The CDR3 here is CATSDPGLAGDEQFF. The CDR3 DNA is TGTGCCACCAGTGACCCGGGACTAGCGGGAGATGAGCAGTTCTTC.

The chain carries TRBV27 and TRBJ1-3; D is unresolved. Trimming stripped 3 bases from V and 2 bases from J, with 5 bases between. The CDR3 contains 13 residues. Per germline, CDR1 MNHEY and CDR2 SMNVEV (reference sequence). The CDR3 spells CASSFGTGNTIYF. Written as DNA, the CDR3 is TGTGCCAGCAGTTTTGGTACTGGAAACACCATATATTTT.

The chain joins TRBV9 to TRBJ1-2, with TRBD1 as a possible D gene (5 bases). This CDR3 is 13 amino acids long. With 7 bases removed from V and 8 bases from J, the gap between germline ends came to 18 bases. Germline values: CDR1 SGDLS, CDR2 YYNGEE. CDR3 in amino acids: CASFKRGGDGYTF. The CDR3 nucleotides are TGTGCCAGCTTTAAACGGGGGGGTGACGGCTACACCTTC.

The chain couples TRBV6-6 to TRBJ2-7; tentatively, D is TRBD2 (7 bases). From germline, CDR1 is MNHNY and CDR2 SVGAGI (reference sequence). Trimming left V 6 bases short and J 5 bases short, with 26 bases between. The CDR3 covers 17 residues. The CDR3 loop is CASSRQIVGGPLDEQYF. In DNA, the CDR3 is TGTGCCAGCAGCCGACAGATCGTGGGGGGGCCACTGGACGAGCAGTACTTC.

J is TRBJ1-1 and V is TRBV20-1, with D uncertain. From germline, CDR1 is DFQATT and CDR2 SNEGSKA (reference sequence). CDR3 size: 11 residues. V lost 5 bases to trimming and J lost 5 bases, with 9 bases between them. In nucleotides, the CDR3 is TGCAGTGCTCAGAGGGTTACTGAAGCTTTCTTT. Its protein product is CSAQRVTEAFF.

This clone was seen at least ten times. V gene TRBV6-4 combines with J gene TRBJ2-1; the D call may be TRBD1 or TRBD2 (5 bases each). V shed 0 bases and J shed 14 bases, with 17 bases lying between them. The germline gives CDR1 MRHNA, CDR2 SNTAGT. This CDR3 has 14 residues. The CDR3 loop reads CASSDSTGASYKFF. CDR3 coding DNA: TGTGCCAGCAGTGACTCGACCGGGGCTAGCTATAAGTTCTTC.

A single count supports this clone. The chain recombines TRBV19 with TRBJ1-2; the D gene is possibly TRBD1 (6 bases). The CDR3 extends over 14 amino acids. CDR1 and CDR2 from the germline V gene are LNHDA and SQIVND (reference sequence). Trimming left V 7 bases short and J 4 bases short, with 16 bases between. The DNA for the CDR3 is TGTGCCAGTACCAGCCTACAGGGACCCTATGGCTACACCTTC. Amino acids: CASTSLQGPYGYTF.

This chain uses TRBV27 with TRBJ1-6; D may be TRBD1 (6 bases). Per the germline V gene, CDR1 is MNHEY and CDR2 is SMNVEV (reference sequence). V dropped 3 bases and J dropped 2 bases, with 11 bases sitting between them. This CDR3 region has 16 residues. Here the CDR3 DNA reads TGTGCCAGCAGTTTTGGACAGCGACCCTATAATTCACCCCTCCACTTT. As protein: CASSFGQRPYNSPLHF.

The chain has TRBV5-4 and TRBJ1-2; weak D call: TRBD1 (6 bases). In germline, CDR1 is SGHNT, CDR2 YYREEE (reference sequence). The CDR3 contains 13 residues. The ends were cut back, 5 bases at V and 5 bases at J, with 13 bases in the middle. The CDR3 reads CASRGQQIYGYTF. Here the CDR3 DNA reads TGTGCCAGCAGAGGACAGCAAATTTATGGCTACACCTTC.

The gene calls are TRBV19 and TRBJ1-1; TRBD1 might be the D (6 bases). Trimming stripped 5 bases from V and 4 bases from J, with 20 bases between. The germline V gene encodes CDR1 LNHDA and CDR2 SQIVND (reference sequence). The CDR3 spans 16 residues. CDR3 in DNA: TGTGCCAGTAGTCCCCGACGACAGGTGGAAATCACTGAAGCTTTCTTT. The encoded protein is CASSPRRQVEITEAFF.

The chain couples TRBV7-2 to TRBJ2-1, with TRBD2 identical over 14 bases. Germline CDR1 SGHTA, CDR2 FQGNSA. The CDR3 is 18 amino acids. Trimming at V came to 2 bases and at J to 0 bases, leaving 3 bases not matched to a gene. CDR3 loop: CASSLIGTSGSSYNEQFF. For the CDR3, the DNA is TGTGCCAGCAGCTTAATAGGGACTAGCGGGAGCTCCTACAATGAGCAGTTCTTC.

V usage is TRBV19 and J usage is TRBJ2-7; 9 bases map to TRBD1. Germline V gene sequence: CDR1 LNHDA, CDR2 SQIVND (reference sequence). This CDR3 comprises 15 residues. The V and J ends lost 5 bases and 1 base, in that order; junction bases with no gene match: 6. The CDR3 coding sequence is TGTGCCAGTAGTCCCCGGGACAGGGCTTCCTACGAGCAGTACTTC. It translates to CASSPRDRASYEQYF.

This clone came up once. The gene calls are TRBV27 and TRBJ1-2; D is ambiguous. The germline V gene has CDR1 MNHEY and CDR2 SMNVEV (reference sequence). Trimming shortened V by 4 bases and J by 8 bases, and 14 bases separated the two germline ends. The CDR3 has 13 residues. The CDR3, as DNA: TGTGCCAGCAGTTCACCCTCTGAAGGGGGCTACACCTTC. Its protein product is CASSSPSEGGYTF.

The rearrangement uses TRBV12-3 or TRBV12-4 and TRBJ1-1, with D possibly TRBD1 on 6 matching bases. The V gene lost 7 bases and the J gene lost 7 bases, with 16 bases spanning the gap. The CDR3 spans 13 residues. The CDR3 protein is CASNPGHSYEAFF. DNA of the CDR3: TGTGCCAGCAACCCGGGACACTCTTATGAAGCTTTCTTT.

The chain combines TRBV5-1 with TRBJ2-2, with 8 bases aligning to TRBD1. The CDR3 sequence is 15 residues long. Germline V gives CDR1 SGHRS, CDR2 YFSETQ. V was clipped by 4 bases and J by 3 bases; unmatched bases: 5. CDR3 nucleotides: TGCGCCAGCAGCCCCGACAGGGGATACACCGGGGAGCTGTTTTTT. It encodes CASSPDRGYTGELFF.

V gene TRBV18 combines with J gene TRBJ2-2; D call uncertain. In germline, CDR1 is KGHSH, CDR2 LQKENI. The V gene lost 10 bases and the J gene lost 4 bases, with 10 bases spanning the gap. The CDR3 covers 12 residues. The CDR3 DNA follows: TGTGCCAACCCAGGTGGCACCGGGGAGCTGTTTTTT. Translated, it gives CANPGGTGELFF.